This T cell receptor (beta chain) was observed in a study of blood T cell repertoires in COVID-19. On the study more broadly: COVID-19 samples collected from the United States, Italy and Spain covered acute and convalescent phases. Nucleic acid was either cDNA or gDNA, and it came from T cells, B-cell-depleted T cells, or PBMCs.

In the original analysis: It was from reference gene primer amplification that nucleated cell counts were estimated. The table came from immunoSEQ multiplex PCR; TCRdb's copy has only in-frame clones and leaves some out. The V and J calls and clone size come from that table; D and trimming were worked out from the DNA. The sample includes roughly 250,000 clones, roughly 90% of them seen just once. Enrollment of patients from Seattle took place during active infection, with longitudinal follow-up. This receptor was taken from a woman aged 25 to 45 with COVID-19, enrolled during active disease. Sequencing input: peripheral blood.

The CDR3 protein is CASTFGRGPDTEAFF. The CDR3 nucleotides read TGTGCCAGCACCTTTGGAAGGGGGCCGGACACTGAAGCTTTCTTT. The chain joins TRBV5-5 to TRBJ1-1; TRBD1 agrees at 7 bases. Trimming removed 6 bases from V and 3 bases from J; junction bases left unmatched: 11. The CDR3 is made up of 15 amino acids. The germline V gene has CDR1 SGHKS and CDR2 YYEKEE (reference sequence).